The table lists the clone carrying this TCR beta chain with a count of one. The sample is drawn from a study of blood T cell repertoires in COVID-19. Study information: Material from acute and convalescent COVID-19 was sourced from the United States, Italy and Spain. Sources were T cells, B-cell-depleted T cells, or PBMCs; the material itself was cDNA or gDNA.

Authors' methods: For nucleated cells, counts were estimated from reference gene primer amplification. Libraries were prepared by immunoSEQ multiplex PCR; TCRdb keeps only in-frame clonotypes and omits some of them. D and trimming come from the DNA, and the V and J calls and clone size come from that table. This sample has about 270,000 clones, with around 85% found just once. The V gene's germline CDR1 is SGHNT and CDR2 YENEEA. Trimming cost V 1 base and J 5 bases; bases outside gene matches: 6. This CDR3 has 15 amino acids. This sequence originates from a human donor with COVID-19, enrolled during active disease. The donor label of this sample is uncertain. The rearrangement joins TRBV11-3 to TRBJ2-7; TRBD2 matches at 9 bases. The sequenced sample was peripheral blood. CDR3 sequence reads: CASSLGSGRLHEQYF. DNA of the CDR3: TGTGCCAGCAGCTTAGGAAGCGGGAGGCTCCACGAGCAGTACTTC.